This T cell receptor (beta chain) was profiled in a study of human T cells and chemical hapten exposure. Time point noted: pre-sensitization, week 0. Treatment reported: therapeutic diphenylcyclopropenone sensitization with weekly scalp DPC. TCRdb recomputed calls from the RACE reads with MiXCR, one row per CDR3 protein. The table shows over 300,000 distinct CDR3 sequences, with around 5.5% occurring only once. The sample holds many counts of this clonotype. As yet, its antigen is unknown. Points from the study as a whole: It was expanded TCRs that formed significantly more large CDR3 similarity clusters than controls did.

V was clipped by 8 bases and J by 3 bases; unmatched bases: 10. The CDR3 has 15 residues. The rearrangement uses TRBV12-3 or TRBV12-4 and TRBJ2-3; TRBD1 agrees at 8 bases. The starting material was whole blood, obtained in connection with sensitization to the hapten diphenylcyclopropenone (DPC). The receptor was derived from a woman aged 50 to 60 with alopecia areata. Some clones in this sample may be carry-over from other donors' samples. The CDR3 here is CASGTGGLNTDTQYF. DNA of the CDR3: TGTGCCAGCGGAACAGGGGGTCTTAATACAGATACGCAGTATTTT.